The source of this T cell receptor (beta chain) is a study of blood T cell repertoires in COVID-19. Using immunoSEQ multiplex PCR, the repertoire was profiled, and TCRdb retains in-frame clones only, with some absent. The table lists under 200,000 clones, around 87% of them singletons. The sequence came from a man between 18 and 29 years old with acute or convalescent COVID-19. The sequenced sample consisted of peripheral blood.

The DNA for the CDR3 is TGTGCCAGCAGCAGGGGGACGGGACAACGTAATTCACCCCTCCACTTT. Protein product: CASSRGTGQRNSPLHF. The V call is TRBV11-2, the J call TRBJ1-6, with D perhaps TRBD1 (6 bases). Germline-derived CDR1 and CDR2 are SGHAT and FQNNGV. V was clipped by 5 bases and J by 6 bases, with 17 bases between them. The CDR3 sequence is 16 residues long.